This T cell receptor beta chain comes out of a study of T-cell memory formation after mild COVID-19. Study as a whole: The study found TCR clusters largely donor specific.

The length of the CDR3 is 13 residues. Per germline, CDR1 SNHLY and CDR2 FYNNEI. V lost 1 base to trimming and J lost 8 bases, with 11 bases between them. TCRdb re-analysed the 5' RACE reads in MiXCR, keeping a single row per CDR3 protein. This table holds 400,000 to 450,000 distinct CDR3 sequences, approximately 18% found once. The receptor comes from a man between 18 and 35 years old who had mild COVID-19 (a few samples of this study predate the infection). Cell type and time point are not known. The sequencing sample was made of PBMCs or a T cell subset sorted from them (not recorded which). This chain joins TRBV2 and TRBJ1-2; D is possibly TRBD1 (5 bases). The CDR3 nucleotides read TGTGCCAGCAGTGAAGGGGGGGTTGAGGGCTACACCTTC. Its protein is CASSEGGVEGYTF. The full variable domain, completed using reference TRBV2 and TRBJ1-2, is EPEVTQTPSHQVTQMGQEVILRCVPISNHLYFYWYRQILGQKVEFLVSFYNNEISEKSEIFDDQFSVERPDGSNFTLKIRSTKLEDSAMYFCASSEGGVEGYTFGSGTRLTVV.